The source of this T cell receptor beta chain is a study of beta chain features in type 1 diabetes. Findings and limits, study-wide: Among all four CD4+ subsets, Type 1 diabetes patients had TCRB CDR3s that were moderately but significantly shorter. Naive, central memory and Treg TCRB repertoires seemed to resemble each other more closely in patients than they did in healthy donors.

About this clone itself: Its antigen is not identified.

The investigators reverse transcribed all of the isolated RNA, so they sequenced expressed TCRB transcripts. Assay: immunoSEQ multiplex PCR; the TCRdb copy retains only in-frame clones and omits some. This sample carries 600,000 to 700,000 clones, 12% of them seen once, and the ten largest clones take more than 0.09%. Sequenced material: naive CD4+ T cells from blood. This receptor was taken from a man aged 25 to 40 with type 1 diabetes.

CDR3 DNA: TGTGCCAGCTCATGGGGACAAGAACGGGCCGGGGAGCTGTTTTTT. Translated: CASSWGQERAGELFF. The chain has TRBV9 and TRBJ2-2, with a weak D call TRBD1 (6 bases). V lost 7 bases to trimming and J lost 6 bases, with 19 bases between them. The CDR3 loop spans 15 amino acids. CDR1 is SGDLS and CDR2 is YYNGEE in the germline V gene.